This entry lists 21 T cell receptor beta chains sequenced from one sample in a study of blood T cell repertoires in COVID-19. TCRdb keeps only in-frame clones here, not all; method: immunoSEQ multiplex PCR. This table holds 240,000 or so clones, roughly four fifths found once. Sequenced: peripheral blood. These receptor sequences come from a woman aged 55-69 years with active or convalescent COVID-19.

This chain joins TRBV5-4 and TRBJ1-1, with 9 bases matching TRBD1. Germline V lookup: CDR1 SGHNT, CDR2 YYREEE (reference sequence). The CDR3 runs 17 residues. With V trimmed by 0 bases and J by 0 bases, 6 bases remained unmatched. CDR3 protein: CASSLAGQGRMNTEAFF. For the CDR3, the DNA is TGTGCCAGCAGCTTGGCGGGACAGGGTAGAATGAACACTGAAGCTTTCTTT.

Only a few counts were recorded for this clone. The rearrangement uses TRBV7-9 and TRBJ1-2, with D unclear. Trimming took off 1 base at V and 8 bases at J, with 20 bases between the two ends. Germline V CDR1 and CDR2: SEHNR, FQNEAQ (reference sequence). This CDR3 is 16 amino acids long. In DNA form, the CDR3 reads TGTGCCAGCAGCTTAGACGGGGTCAGAGAGTTGTCCGGCTACACCTTC. This codes for CASSLDGVRELSGYTF.

V is TRBV2 and J is TRBJ2-2, with D perhaps matching TRBD1 (6 bases). Germline V gene sequence: CDR1 SNHLY, CDR2 FYNNEI. V was clipped by 2 bases and J by 2 bases, with 15 bases between them. This CDR3 contains 17 residues. CDR3 DNA sequence: TGTGCCAGCAGTGAAAAAGGGGGACAAATAAACACCGGGGAGCTGTTTTTT. Translation: CASSEKGGQINTGELFF.

This rearrangement joins TRBV7-9 to TRBJ1-2; perhaps TRBD1 as D (6 bases). V shed 3 bases and J shed 7 bases, with 12 bases lying between them. Germline CDR1 is SEHNR and CDR2 is FQNEAQ (reference sequence). The CDR3 consists of 13 residues. CDR3 region: CASSFPGQPGYTF. The CDR3 DNA reads TGTGCCAGCAGCTTCCCCGGACAGCCTGGCTACACCTTC.

This chain connects TRBV11-3 to TRBJ2-1; D is unclear. Germline V gene sequence: CDR1 SGHNT, CDR2 YENEEA. V lost 2 bases and J 5 bases, leaving 7 bases between the germline ends. The CDR3 spans 13 residues. CDR3 residues: CASSLFGDNEQFF. CDR3 nucleotides: TGTGCCAGCAGCTTATTCGGTGACAATGAGCAGTTCTTC.

The chain recombines TRBV3-1 (or the pseudogene TRBV3-2) with TRBJ2-6, with 12 bases aligning to TRBD1. This CDR3 has 17 residues. Trimming removed 4 bases from V and 7 bases from J; junction bases left unmatched: 8. Germline CDR1 LGHDT, CDR2 YNNKEL (reference sequence). The CDR3: CASSLRDRGREANVLTF. CDR3 DNA sequence: TGTGCCAGCAGCCTTCGGGACAGGGGGCGTGAAGCCAACGTCCTGACTTTC.

DNA for the CDR3: TGTGCCAGCAGTTTATATCCCGGCCAGGGAAATCAGCCCCAGCATTTT. Amino acids: CASSLYPGQGNQPQHF. This chain joins TRBV27 and TRBJ1-5; perhaps TRBD1 as D (5 bases). The V and J ends lost 1 base and 4 bases respectively, with 14 bases between them. The CDR3 has 16 residues. Germline assignment: CDR1 MNHEY and CDR2 SMNVEV (reference sequence).

This sequence joins TRBV10-1 and TRBJ1-4; tentative D call: TRBD1 (5 bases). The CDR3 runs to 14 residues. The V and J ends lost 0 bases and 8 bases respectively, with 10 bases between them. Germline CDR1 and CDR2: WNHNN and SYGVQD (reference sequence). This CDR3 reads CASSESRGREKLFF. The DNA of the CDR3 is TGCGCCAGCAGTGAGTCTAGGGGCCGAGAAAAACTGTTTTTT.

V usage is TRBV15 and J usage is TRBJ1-1; D possibly corresponds to TRBD1 (5 bases). This CDR3 comprises 15 residues. With 0 bases removed from V and 0 bases from J, the gap between germline ends came to 8 bases. The germline CDR1 and CDR2 sequences are LNHNV and YYDKDF (reference sequence). The CDR3, as DNA: TGTGCCACCAGCAGAGACAAGGGGATGAACACTGAAGCTTTCTTT. Translated, it gives CATSRDKGMNTEAFF.

The rearrangement uses TRBV7-8 and TRBJ2-5, with D maybe TRBD2 (5 bases). Germline V gene data show CDR1 as SGHVS and CDR2 as FQNEAQ. With 2 bases removed from V and 1 base from J, the gap between germline ends came to 8 bases. This CDR3 region has 14 residues. Here the CDR3 reads CASSLLAGQETQYF. In DNA form, the CDR3 reads TGTGCCAGCAGCTTATTGGCGGGCCAAGAGACCCAGTACTTC.

The CDR3 DNA is TGTGCCAGCAGCCAAGTCGGACTAGCGGGGGGGAGACGGGAGACCCAGTACTTC. Translation gives CASSQVGLAGGRRETQYF. The chain carries TRBV3-1 (or the pseudogene TRBV3-2) and TRBJ2-5; 15 bases align to TRBD2. Germline CDR1 and CDR2: LGHDT and YNNKEL (reference sequence). The length of the CDR3 is 18 residues. Trimming took 1 base from V and 5 from J; bases not matched to a gene: 8.

In regard to this clone: Other DNA variants within this sample encode the same CDR3. This chain connects TRBV3-1 (or the pseudogene TRBV3-2) to TRBJ2-5, with D tentatively TRBD1 (5 bases). Looked up from germline, CDR1 is LGHDT and CDR2 is YNNKEL (reference sequence). With 0 bases removed from V and 5 bases from J, the gap between germline ends came to 10 bases. CDR3 length: 14 amino acids. Written as DNA, the CDR3 is TGTGCCAGCAGCCAAGATAGGGCAGGGGAGACCCAGTACTTC. Its translation: CASSQDRAGETQYF.

The chain employs TRBV11-1 and TRBJ1-6; possibly TRBD1 for D (6 bases). From germline, CDR1 is SGHAT and CDR2 FQDESV (reference sequence). The CDR3 extends over 15 amino acids. V lost 1 base to trimming and J lost 9 bases, with 13 bases between them. CDR3 amino acids: CASSLDRGGISPLHF. DNA for the CDR3: TGTGCCAGCAGCTTAGATAGGGGGGGGATTTCACCCCTCCACTTT.

In this sample, this clone turned up a few times. The chain recombines TRBV11-1 with TRBJ2-1, with 9 bases aligning to TRBD2. V gave up 2 bases and J gave up 3 bases; unmatched junction bases: 2. In germline, CDR1 is SGHAT, CDR2 FQDESV (reference sequence). This CDR3 region has 15 residues. The CDR3 nucleotides read TGTGCCAGCAGCTTATCTAGCGGGGACTACAATGAGCAGTTCTTC. Its protein is CASSLSSGDYNEQFF. Supplemented by reference TRBV11-1 and TRBJ2-1, the full variable domain reads EAEVAQSPRYKITEKSQAVAFWCDPISGHATLYWYRQILGQGPELLVQFQDESVVDDSQLPKDRFSAERLKGVDSTLKIQPAELGDSAMYLCASSLSSGDYNEQFFGPGTRLTVL.

This chain uses TRBV21-1 with TRBJ1-6. TRBV21-1 is assigned pseudogene status. This CDR3 spans 17 amino acids. CDR3 sequence reads: CASSKVPGGLYNSPLHF. DNA of the CDR3: TGTGCCAGCAGCAAAGTTCCGGGGGGGCTCTATAATTCACCCCTCCACTTT.

The chain recombines TRBV3-1 (or the pseudogene TRBV3-2) with TRBJ1-4; 8 nucleotides align to TRBD1. This CDR3 region has 16 residues. CDR1 LGHDT and CDR2 YNNKEL come from the germline V gene (reference sequence). Unmatched junction bases numbered 3, after V lost 2 bases and J lost 1 base. The CDR3 nucleotides are TGTGCCAGCAGCCAACCCGGGACAGGAACTAATGAAAAACTGTTTTTT. It encodes CASSQPGTGTNEKLFF.

In its sample, this clone was seen a few times. J is TRBJ1-6 and V is TRBV19; D call uncertain. The germline V gene has CDR1 LNHDA and CDR2 SQIVND (reference sequence). This CDR3 has 15 amino acids. V was clipped by 5 bases and J by 0 bases, with 8 bases between them. The CDR3, as DNA: TGTGCCAGTAGTGGAGCGAGCTCCTATAATTCACCCCTCCACTTT. Encoded protein: CASSGASSYNSPLHF. Variable domain in full (rest from reference TRBV19 and TRBJ1-6): DGGITQSPKYLFRKEGQNVTLSCEQNLNHDAMYWYRQDPGQGLRLIYYSQIVNDFQKGDIAEGYSVSREKKESFPLTVTSAQKNPTAFYLCASSGASSYNSPLHFGNGTRLTVT.

This clone appeared a single time. The chain links TRBV19 to TRBJ1-1; 7 bases agree with TRBD1. The CDR3 is 15 residues long. J gave up 5 bases and V 4 bases, and 10 bases lay outside the gene matches. Germline V lookup: CDR1 LNHDA, CDR2 SQIVND (reference sequence). DNA of the CDR3: TGTGCCAGTAGTACCGGGGACAGCTCACGTACTGAAGCTTTCTTT. Its protein is CASSTGDSSRTEAFF. The variable domain in full, with the rest retrieved from reference TRBV19 and TRBJ1-1, is DGGITQSPKYLFRKEGQNVTLSCEQNLNHDAMYWYRQDPGQGLRLIYYSQIVNDFQKGDIAEGYSVSREKKESFPLTVTSAQKNPTAFYLCASSTGDSSRTEAFFGQGTRLTVV.

The gene calls are TRBV9 and TRBJ2-5; 9 nucleotides line up with TRBD2. This CDR3 region has 16 residues. In germline, CDR1 is SGDLS, CDR2 YYNGEE. V lost 0 bases and J lost 4; bases outside the gene matches: 7. CDR3 sequence reads: CASSVVGGGALETQYF. The CDR3 nucleotides are TGTGCCAGCAGCGTAGTGGGCGGGGGGGCCCTAGAGACCCAGTACTTC.

This chain uses TRBV6-5 with TRBJ2-5; perhaps TRBD1 as D (5 bases). V lost 6 bases, J lost 6 bases, and 11 bases lay in between. The CDR3 runs to 12 residues. Germline assignment: CDR1 MNHEY and CDR2 SVGAGI. The CDR3 spells CASRSGIQTQYF. Written as DNA, the CDR3 is TGTGCCAGCAGATCAGGGATTCAGACCCAGTACTTC.

This clone was picked up one time. This chain connects TRBV18 to TRBJ2-7, with D possibly matching TRBD1 (5 bases). CDR1 and CDR2 (germline): KGHSH, LQKENI. Trimming pared 6 bases from V and 5 bases from J, leaving 11 bases between. CDR3 size: 12 residues. The CDR3 protein is CASSPDSNEQYF. For the CDR3, the DNA is TGTGCCAGCTCCCCCGACAGCAACGAGCAGTACTTC.